Presented here are 7 T cell receptor beta chains from one specimen sequenced in a study of blood T cell repertoires in COVID-19. Profiled with immunoSEQ multiplex PCR; TCRdb holds only in-frame clones, not every one. The table lists 210,000 or so clones, about 83% of them singletons, with roughly 8% in the top ten. The sequencing sample was made of peripheral blood. Every receptor here comes from a woman in her 50s with active or convalescent COVID-19.

The J gene is TRBJ2-1, the V gene TRBV6-2 or TRBV6-3; 9 bases are shared with TRBD2. Germline V CDR1 and CDR2: MNHEY, SVGEGT. The J segment lost 4 bases and the V segment lost 0 bases, leaving 7 bases of the junction unmatched. CDR3 length: 17 residues. The chain's CDR3 is CASSYSPTSGLYNEQFF. DNA of the CDR3: TGTGCCAGCAGTTACTCGCCGACTAGCGGTCTTTACAATGAGCAGTTCTTC.

This clone was counted between two and nine times. The rearrangement uses TRBV3-1 (or the pseudogene TRBV3-2) and TRBJ2-2; 8 nucleotides align to TRBD2. The CDR3 is made up of 16 amino acids. Unmatched junction bases numbered 13, after V lost 4 bases and J lost 9 bases. Germline-derived CDR1 and CDR2 are LGHDT and YNNKEL (reference sequence). In nucleotides, the CDR3 is TGTGCCAGCAGCCCCCCGCCCAGCGGGGGTCCTCGGGAGCTGTTTTTT. Translating gives CASSPPPSGGPRELFF.

As concerns this clone: The sample carries other DNA sequences with the same CDR3. The rearrangement uses TRBV6-5 and TRBJ1-1, with no clear D. V gave up 6 bases and J gave up 3 bases, with 5 bases separating them. This CDR3 comprises 11 residues. CDR1 and CDR2 from the germline V gene are MNHEY and SVGAGI. The CDR3 DNA reads as TGTGCCAGCAGCCGCGACACTGAAGCTTTCTTT. This codes for CASSRDTEAFF.

The chain links TRBV6-6 to TRBJ2-7; TRBD1 matches 10 bases. CDR3 length: 18 amino acids. The trim removed 5 bases at V and 0 bases at J, leaving 13 bases unmatched. Germline V gene lookup returns CDR1 MNHNY and CDR2 SVGAGI (reference sequence). This CDR3 reads CASSLRLSRTGGSYEQYF. CDR3 coding DNA: TGTGCCAGCAGTCTCCGCTTGAGTAGGACAGGGGGCTCCTACGAGCAGTACTTC.

This clone was seen more than once but under ten times. The gene calls are TRBV2 and TRBJ2-2, with D possibly matching TRBD1 (5 bases). Germline V gene lookup returns CDR1 SNHLY and CDR2 FYNNEI. V lost 8 bases, J lost 3 bases, and 7 bases lay in between. The CDR3 extends over 12 amino acids. The CDR3 sequence is CASEGDTGELFF. In nucleotides, the CDR3 is TGTGCCAGCGAAGGGGACACCGGGGAGCTGTTTTTT. Looking up the rest from reference TRBV2 and TRBJ2-2 gives the full variable domain: EPEVTQTPSHQVTQMGQEVILRCVPISNHLYFYWYRQILGQKVEFLVSFYNNEISEKSEIFDDQFSVERPDGSNFTLKIRSTKLEDSAMYFCASEGDTGELFFGEGSRLTVL.

The table lists this clone with a few counts. The chain has TRBV10-2 and TRBJ1-5; 11 bases agree with TRBD1. CDR1 WSHSY and CDR2 SAAADI come from the germline V gene. The CDR3 has 17 amino acids. Germline trimming cut 2 bases from V and 6 bases from J; bases unmatched to any gene: 9. CDR3 amino acids: CASSEGRDRGDGQPQHF. In DNA, the CDR3 is TGCGCCAGCAGTGAGGGGAGGGACAGGGGGGATGGTCAGCCCCAGCATTTT.

V and J are TRBV3-1 (or the pseudogene TRBV3-2) and TRBJ2-2; TRBD2 matches 13 bases. The germline V gene encodes CDR1 LGHDT and CDR2 YNNKEL (reference sequence). The CDR3 runs to 19 residues. V was clipped by 3 bases and J by 4 bases; unmatched bases: 11. The CDR3 here is CASSQAGTSGVKSTGELFF. The DNA for the CDR3 is TGTGCCAGCAGCCAGGCCGGGACTAGCGGGGTAAAAAGCACCGGGGAGCTGTTTTTT.